Described below is a single T cell receptor (beta chain) sequence and its context. While CD8+ and CD4+ T cells were isolated negatively, TEMRA cells were enriched by FACS. This sample is part of a study of CD8 T cells in Susac syndrome. Reverse transcription of roughly 0.45 to 1 ug RNA was carried out with random hexamers. From the immunoSEQ multiplex PCR reads, TCRdb called clonotypes with MiXCR, one entry per CDR3 protein. The sample shows under 200,000 distinct CDR3 sequences, 75% to 95% of them seen only once. Germline V gene lookup returns CDR1 SEHNR and CDR2 FQNEAQ (reference sequence). The CDR3 is made up of 15 amino acids. Deletions cut 5 bases from V and 0 bases from J, with 10 bases between.

J is TRBJ2-2 and V is TRBV7-9; the D is unclear. The specimen was CD4+ T cells from PBMCs. This TCR derives from a human donor with Susac syndrome. The CDR3 loop reads CASSPKRTNTGELFF. DNA of the CDR3: TGTGCCAGCAGCCCTAAGAGAACGAACACCGGGGAGCTGTTTTTT. Variable domain in full (rest from reference TRBV7-9 and TRBJ2-2): DTGVSQNPRHKITKRGQNVTFRCDPISEHNRLYWYRQTLGQGPEFLTYFQNEAQLEKSRLLSDRFSAERPKGSFSTLEIQRTEQGDSAMYLCASSPKRTNTGELFFGEGSRLTVL.